The 18 T cell receptor beta chains presented below share a single source sample, sequenced in a study of lymphopenia after photon versus proton radiotherapy. The protocol was immunoSEQ multiplex PCR, while the TCRdb copy is restricted to in-frame clones and leaves out a portion. The sample has about 24,000 clones; about 85% are singletons. The sequencing here drew on peripheral blood, taken from a patient treated with photon-based radiotherapy. The receptor set was obtained from a man aged 60 to 75 with pancreatic cancer.

The chain employs TRBV11-2 and TRBJ1-1; the D gene is possibly TRBD1 (5 bases). Germline CDR1 SGHAT, CDR2 FQNNGV. The CDR3 loop spans 15 amino acids. Trimming removed 6 bases at V and 0 bases at J, with 14 bases between. CDR3 protein: CASRSQQVMNTEAFF. CDR3 DNA sequence: TGTGCCAGCAGATCCCAACAGGTTATGAACACTGAAGCTTTCTTT.

This chain joins TRBV18 and TRBJ2-7, with 9 bases matching TRBD1. The CDR3 has 15 amino acids. Germline CDR1 reads KGHSH; CDR2 reads LQKENI. The V gene end was trimmed by 3 bases and the J gene end by 1 base; junction bases not matched to a gene: 4. The CDR3 sequence: CASSPTGGGSYEQYF. The DNA for the CDR3 is TGTGCCAGCTCACCTACAGGGGGCGGGTCCTACGAGCAGTACTTC.

The genes are TRBV15 and TRBJ1-5, with 10 nucleotides matching TRBD1. The CDR3 spans 16 residues. Per germline, CDR1 LNHNV and CDR2 YYDKDF (reference sequence). V shed 3 bases, J shed 5 bases, and the junction held 7 bases outside the gene matches. The DNA for the CDR3 is TGTGCCACCAGCAGGTTAGGGACAGGGGAAGATCAGCCCCAGCATTTT. This gives the protein CATSRLGTGEDQPQHF.

This chain connects TRBV11-2 to TRBJ2-1; 7 bases align to TRBD1. The V segment lost 6 bases and the J segment 1 base; nucleotides outside the gene matches: 9. In germline, CDR1 is SGHAT, CDR2 FQNNGV. CDR3 size: 16 residues. CDR3 nucleotide sequence: TGTGCCAGCAGACCACGGACAGGACCATCCTACAATGAGCAGTTCTTC. The encoded protein is CASRPRTGPSYNEQFF.

This chain links TRBV30 with TRBJ1-2; tentatively, D is TRBD1 (5 bases). Trimming cost V 0 bases and J 3 bases, with 11 bases left between them. CDR1 is GTSNPN and CDR2 is SVGIG in the germline V gene (reference sequence). The CDR3 has 14 amino acids. In nucleotides, the CDR3 is TGTGCCTGGAGTGTACTGGGGCAGGACTATGGCTACACCTTC. Amino acids: CAWSVLGQDYGYTF.

This chain joins TRBV5-1 and TRBJ2-3; 9 bases align to TRBD1. Germline lookup yields CDR1 SGHRS and CDR2 YFSETQ. V trimming: 3 bases; J trimming: 4 bases; junction bases outside the gene matches: 6. This CDR3 has 15 residues. The CDR3 nucleotides are TGCGCCAGCAGCTCCACGACAGGGGGTTCAGATACGCAGTATTTT. It is translated as CASSSTTGGSDTQYF.

In DNA form, the CDR3 reads TGTGCTAGTGGTTTGGGGAATCGGGGGCTGAGTGGCACTGAAGCTTTCTTT. It yields the protein CASGLGNRGLSGTEAFF. The chain carries TRBV12-5 and TRBJ1-1, with D possibly TRBD1 on 6 matching bases. Germline CDR1 and CDR2: LGHNT and FRNRAP. V lost 1 base to trimming and J lost 4 bases, with 19 bases between them. This CDR3 region has 17 residues.

This clone has a single count. This chain uses TRBV5-6 with TRBJ2-7; maybe TRBD1 (6 bases). The CDR3 contains 15 residues. The V and J ends lost 4 bases and 6 bases respectively, with 20 bases between them. Germline V gives CDR1 SGHDT, CDR2 YYEEEE. In DNA, the CDR3 is TGTGCCAGCAGCCCAAATTGGGGGCAGGGTGGCGAGCAGTACTTC. Its translation is CASSPNWGQGGEQYF.

The chain is built from TRBV5-1 and TRBJ2-5; 8 bases map to TRBD2. V shed 1 base, J shed 1 base, and the junction held 3 bases outside the gene matches. Germline lookup yields CDR1 SGHRS and CDR2 YFSETQ. CDR3 length equals 15 residues. CDR3 amino acids: CASSLLRGGQETQYF. Here the CDR3 DNA reads TGCGCCAGCAGCTTGCTCCGGGGGGGCCAAGAGACCCAGTACTTC.

This chain links TRBV7-6 with TRBJ2-3; 7 bases match TRBD2. The length of the CDR3 is 14 residues. The germline V gene has CDR1 SGHVS and CDR2 FNYEAQ. Trimming took 4 bases from V and 1 from J; bases not matched to a gene: 2. The chain's CDR3 is CASSSRGGTDTQYF. Written as DNA, the CDR3 is TGTGCCAGCAGCTCTCGGGGGGGCACAGATACGCAGTATTTT.

This clone occurred once. The chain couples TRBV28 to TRBJ1-2, with TRBD1 matching 8 bases. This CDR3 has 16 amino acids. Unmatched junction bases numbered 12, after V lost 5 bases and J lost 4 bases. From germline, CDR1 is MDHEN and CDR2 SYDVKM. The CDR3 region is CASSGQGSWAPYGYTF. CDR3 sequence (DNA): TGTGCCAGCAGTGGACAGGGATCCTGGGCCCCCTATGGCTACACCTTC.

The chain couples TRBV14 to TRBJ1-4; D is possibly TRBD1 (5 bases). The CDR3 loop spans 17 amino acids. Germline V gene data show CDR1 as SGHDN and CDR2 as FVKESK. The V gene lost 4 bases and the J gene lost 1 base, with 16 bases spanning the gap. The CDR3 region has the DNA TGTGCCAGCAGCCTTCGAGGGGAGGGGTTAACTAATGAAAAACTGTTTTTT. This codes for CASSLRGEGLTNEKLFF.

The V call is TRBV5-1, the J call TRBJ2-2, with D possibly TRBD2 on 5 matching bases. V shed 0 bases and J shed 3 bases, with 12 bases lying between them. Germline V CDR1 and CDR2: SGHRS, YFSETQ. This CDR3 has 16 amino acids. CDR3 region: CASSLVSGIDTGELFF. CDR3 sequence (DNA): TGCGCCAGCAGCTTGGTATCGGGGATCGACACCGGGGAGCTGTTTTTT.

The J gene is TRBJ2-7, the V gene TRBV2; TRBD2 might be the D (6 bases). The V gene's germline CDR1 is SNHLY and CDR2 FYNNEI. The CDR3 is 13 residues long. V was pared by 3 bases and J by 6 bases, with 12 bases between. The CDR3 bases are TGTGCCAGCAGTGAGCCCCCCGGGGGCGAGCAGTACTTC. Translated, it gives CASSEPPGGEQYF.

The chain has TRBV6-6 and TRBJ1-2; 10 bases line up with TRBD1. The CDR3 runs 14 residues. The trim removed 6 bases at V and 4 bases at J, leaving 5 bases unmatched. Germline lookup yields CDR1 MNHNY and CDR2 SVGAGI (reference sequence). The chain's CDR3 is CASRLRDRGYGYTF. The CDR3 coding sequence is TGTGCCAGCAGACTACGGGACAGGGGCTATGGCTACACCTTC.

The rearrangement uses TRBV7-5 and TRBJ1-2; the D call TRBD1 from the table was never checked on the DNA. TRBV7-5 is a listed pseudogene. This CDR3 spans 17 amino acids. The CDR3 nucleotides are TGTGCCAGAAGCTTAATTTATCGGACACAACCTAATTGGGGCTACACCTTC. It codes for CARSLIYRTQPNWGYTF.

The chain employs TRBV2 and TRBJ1-2; D remains unclear. Trimming shortened V by 3 bases and J by 2 bases, and 7 bases separated the two germline ends. Germline V gives CDR1 SNHLY, CDR2 FYNNEI. CDR3 length: 13 amino acids. In DNA form, the CDR3 reads TGTGCCAGCAGTGATGGGCAGAACTATGGCTACACCTTC. Its translation: CASSDGQNYGYTF.

This rearrangement joins TRBV2 to TRBJ2-7; tentative D call: TRBD2 (6 bases). From germline, CDR1 is SNHLY and CDR2 FYNNEI. V was shortened by 6 bases and J by 7 bases, with 16 bases between the two germline ends. This CDR3 spans 13 amino acids. The CDR3 spells CASSRDLGWEQYF. In nucleotides, the CDR3 is TGTGCCAGCAGCCGGGACTTAGGGTGGGAGCAGTACTTC.